This TCR beta chain came from a study of blood T cell repertoires in COVID-19. Study summary: Collection of acute and convalescent COVID-19 samples took place in the United States, Italy and Spain. Nucleic acid was either cDNA or gDNA, and it came from T cells, B-cell-depleted T cells, or PBMCs.

The CDR3 is made up of 17 amino acids. J lost 2 bases, V lost 3 bases, and 9 bases had no gene match. Germline V CDR1 and CDR2: SGDLS, YYNGEE. In the original workflow: Reference gene primer amplification in the assay estimated nucleated cell counts. TCRdb's table, derived via immunoSEQ multiplex PCR, lists solely in-frame clones and lacks some. V, J and clone size derive from that table, while D and trimming were established from the DNA sequence. The sample lists approximately 94,000 clones, 88% occurring once. Sequenced: peripheral blood. J is TRBJ2-1 and V is TRBV9; 9 nucleotides match TRBD2. The receptor's source is a human donor in a cohort sampled during active COVID-19. CDR3 DNA: TGTGCCAGCAGCGCGCGCAGCGGGAGGACTCCCTACAATGAGCAGTTCTTC. It specifies CASSARSGRTPYNEQFF.